This is a list of T cell receptor beta chains from one sample in a study of response to subunit inactivated influenza vaccine. MiXCR, run by TCRdb on the RT-PCR reads, gives a single entry per CDR3 protein. The table lists 500,000 to 600,000 distinct CDR3 sequences, 7.6% of them singletons. The specimen was PBMCs from blood, collected 23 months after vaccination. These receptors all come from a man between 50 and 70 years old who received an inactivated influenza vaccine. Both conserved end residues are part of each CDR3. D genes are given only for firm matches. Not all rows give a size; the values are once, few, many and, for expanded clones, a class.

>TRBV2|many|TRBD1|TRBJ1-1
CASKGTGAPNTEAFF
TGTGCCAGCAAGGGGACAGGGGCACCGAACACTGAAGCTTTCTTT
>TRBV5-1|few|TRBD1|TRBJ2-5
CASSLGGQGFQETQYF
TGCGCCAGCAGCTTGGGCGGACAGGGATTTCAAGAGACCCAGTACTTC
>TRBV20-1|-|TRBD1|TRBJ1-4
CSVSLQGNEKLFF
TGCAGTGTCTCTTTACAGGGGAATGAAAAACTGTTTTTT
>TRBV12-3/TRBV12-4|few|-|TRBJ1-2
CASSSLTQLGYTF
TGTGCCAGCAGTTCCCTAACCCAACTTGGCTACACCTTC
>TRBV7-2|few|-|TRBJ1-2
CASSPFQINYGYTF
TGTGCCAGCAGCCCATTCCAGATTAACTATGGCTACACCTTC
>TRBV28|-|TRBD1|TRBJ2-7
CASSLSAGGSYEQYF
TGTGCCAGCAGTTTATCGGCAGGGGGCTCCTACGAGCAGTACTTC
>TRBV6-1|-|-|TRBJ1-5
CASSPTRQALAHPQHF
TGTGCCAGCAGTCCCACCCGACAGGCCCTGGCCCATCCCCAGCATTTT
>TRBV29-1|-|-|TRBJ1-1
CSSPGDTEAFF
TGCAGCAGTCCGGGGGACACTGAAGCTTTCTTT
>TRBV30|-|TRBD1|TRBJ2-2
CARNTGQGFSGELFF
TGTGCCCGGAACACGGGACAGGGGTTCAGCGGGGAGCTGTTTTTT
>TRBV20-1|few|-|TRBJ2-7
CSARADYYEQYF
TGCAGTGCTAGGGCCGACTACTACGAGCAGTACTTC
>TRBV10-3|many|-|TRBJ1-2
CAISETDNYGYTF
TGTGCCATCAGTGAAACAGATAACTATGGCTACACCTTC
>TRBV5-1|many|-|TRBJ2-5
CASSGQGQETQYF
TGCGCCAGCAGCGGTCAGGGACAAGAGACCCAGTACTTC
>TRBV12-3/TRBV12-4|-|-|TRBJ2-7
CASSLGPSSGAEQYF
TGTGCCAGCAGTTTAGGGCCCTCCTCGGGCGCCGAGCAGTACTTC
>TRBV7-8|few|-|TRBJ1-3
CASSSISGNTIYF
TGTGCCAGCAGCTCCATCAGTGGAAACACCATATATTTT
>TRBV5-1|-|-|TRBJ2-3
CASSSSNTQYF
TGCGCCAGCAGCTCGTCGAATACGCAGTATTTT
>TRBV5-1|many|-|TRBJ1-1
CASRSGISTEAFF
TGCGCCAGCAGATCCGGTATTAGCACTGAAGCTTTCTTT
>TRBV6-5|many|-|TRBJ1-6
CASSFSPRIEPLHF
TGTGCCAGCAGTTTTTCCCCCCGAATTGAACCCCTCCACTTT
>TRBV7-6|few|TRBD1|TRBJ2-5
CASSLQTGAASETQYF
TGTGCCAGCAGCTTACAGACAGGGGCCGCCTCAGAGACCCAGTACTTC
>TRBV7-8|-|-|TRBJ2-5
CASSLAPTFQETQYF
TGTGCCAGCAGCTTAGCGCCCACTTTCCAAGAGACCCAGTACTTC
>TRBV10-3|many|-|TRBJ2-1
CAVGQRDNEQFF
TGTGCCGTAGGACAGAGAGACAATGAGCAGTTCTTC
>TRBV3-1|-|-|TRBJ2-7
CASSPTGTGLSYEQYF
TGTGCCAGCAGCCCAACTGGGACGGGCCTTTCCTACGAGCAGTACTTC
>TRBV7-8|few|-|TRBJ2-3
CASSSSASTDTQYF
TGTGCCAGCAGCTCATCCGCTTCCACAGATACGCAGTATTTT
>TRBV7-9|-|TRBD2|TRBJ2-7
CASSSTSGGPRAIYEQYF
TGTGCCAGCAGTTCTACTAGCGGGGGGCCTCGCGCTATTTACGAGCAGTACTTC
>TRBV5-1|many|-|TRBJ2-1
CASSSDFYNEQFF
TGCGCCAGCAGCTCCGACTTCTACAATGAGCAGTTCTTC
>TRBV28|many|TRBD1|TRBJ2-7
CASTGTATFPRQYF
TGTGCCAGCACCGGGACAGCCACTTTCCCCAGGCAGTACTTC
>TRBV20-1|-|-|TRBJ2-3
CSASGTSTDTQYF
TGCAGTGCTAGCGGAACTAGCACAGATACGCAGTATTTT
>TRBV27|-|-|TRBJ1-1
CASSLDVLTQAFF
TGTGCCAGCAGTTTAGACGTCCTGACGCAAGCTTTCTTT
>TRBV10-2|-|TRBD1|TRBJ1-1
CASSYRGSDTEAFF
TGCGCCAGCAGTTACAGGGGATCGGACACTGAAGCTTTCTTT
>TRBV3-1|few|-|TRBJ2-5
CASSQAGAETQYF
TGTGCCAGCAGCCAAGCAGGGGCTGAGACCCAGTACTTC
>TRBV20-1|many|-|TRBJ2-7
CSARPAGREQYF
TGCAGTGCTAGACCTGCCGGGCGCGAGCAGTACTTC
>TRBV12-3/TRBV12-4|many|-|TRBJ1-1
CASSLAARASEAFF
TGTGCCAGCAGTTTAGCGGCGAGAGCCTCTGAAGCTTTCTTT
>TRBV7-8|few|-|TRBJ2-7
CASSLEGTGRTYHEQYF
TGTGCCAGCAGCTTAGAAGGCACCGGCCGGACGTACCACGAGCAGTACTTC
>TRBV5-1|many|-|TRBJ2-5
CASSPLGYQETQYF
TGTGCCAGCAGTCCCTTGGGGTACCAAGAGACCCAGTACTTC
>TRBV7-2|-|-|TRBJ2-1
CASSESRVFEQFF
TGTGCCAGCAGCGAATCGAGGGTGTTTGAGCAGTTCTTC
>TRBV29-1|many|-|TRBJ2-1
CSVERSYNEQFF
TGCAGCGTTGAACGGAGCTACAATGAGCAGTTCTTC
>TRBV4-3|-|-|TRBJ1-2
CTSSPGPGLRSYGYTF
TGCACCAGCAGCCCCGGCCCTGGGCTTCGTAGCTATGGCTACACCTTC
>TRBV6-1|few|-|TRBJ2-5
CASTYRRASLQETQYF
TGTGCCAGCACCTACAGGAGGGCTAGCCTCCAAGAGACCCAGTACTTC
>TRBV2|many|-|TRBJ2-1
CASSVHRNEQFF
TGTGCCAGCAGTGTTCACCGCAATGAGCAGTTCTTC
>TRBV5-1|few|TRBD2|TRBJ2-3
CASSGGLAYSTDTQYF
TGCGCCAGCAGCGGGGGACTAGCGTATAGCACAGATACGCAGTATTTT
>TRBV7-6|-|-|TRBJ2-1
CASSHDSDRRYEQFF
TGTGCCAGCAGCCACGATTCCGACAGGCGATATGAGCAGTTCTTC
>TRBV4-3|few|-|TRBJ1-1
CASSQPQGEAFF
TGCGCCAGCAGCCAACCACAGGGAGAGGCTTTCTTT
>TRBV6-2/TRBV6-3|many|-|TRBJ2-7
CASGGGLYEQYF
TGTGCCAGCGGGGGGGGCCTGTACGAGCAGTACTTC
>TRBV2|many|-|TRBJ2-7
CASSEPGNYEQYF
TGTGCCAGCAGTGAACCAGGGAACTACGAGCAGTACTTC
>TRBV24-1|few|TRBD2|TRBJ2-7
CATSDSASGKWEQYF
TGTGCCACCAGTGACTCGGCTAGCGGGAAGTGGGAGCAGTACTTC
>TRBV4-3|-|TRBD1|TRBJ2-7
CASSQDRETGGSYEQYF
TGCGCCAGCAGCCAAGATCGGGAAACAGGGGGCTCCTACGAGCAGTACTTC
>TRBV5-1|many|TRBD1|TRBJ1-1
CASSLTGTGYTEAFF
TGCGCCAGCAGCTTGACAGGGACAGGTTACACTGAAGCTTTCTTT
>TRBV20-1|many|-|TRBJ2-3
CSARDGRRGTDTQYF
TGCAGTGCTAGAGATGGGAGGAGGGGCACAGATACGCAGTATTTT
>TRBV5-6|-|TRBD1|TRBJ1-2
CASSPRQGKSFSSGYTF
TGTGCCAGCAGCCCCAGACAGGGTAAAAGTTTTTCGTCGGGCTACACCTTC
>TRBV28|many|-|TRBJ1-3
CASSSHQTFSGNTIYF
TGTGCCAGCAGTTCACACCAGACTTTCTCTGGAAACACCATATATTTT
>TRBV20-1|-|-|TRBJ2-6
CSATDLTVGSSGADVLTF
TGCAGTGCTACCGACCTAACAGTTGGGAGCTCTGGGGCCGACGTCCTGACTTTC
>TRBV29-1|few|-|TRBJ2-1
CSATSNEQFF
TGCAGCGCTACTAGCAATGAGCAGTTCTTC
>TRBV19|many|-|TRBJ1-5
CASSTSWASNQPQHF
TGTGCCAGTAGTACCTCCTGGGCCTCCAATCAGCCCCAGCATTTT
>TRBV9|many|-|TRBJ2-1
CASSVGPLAAGGNEQFF
TGTGCCAGCAGCGTAGGCCCACTAGCGGCAGGGGGCAATGAGCAGTTCTTC
>TRBV5-1|many|TRBD1|TRBJ1-6
CASSQRQGTSPLHF
TGCGCCAGCAGCCAAAGACAGGGAACATCACCCCTCCACTTT